The following is a T cell receptor beta chain sequence with its context. Its antigen remains unknown. This entry belongs to a study of T cell responses to AZD1222 COVID-19 vaccine. Study in general: Analysis merged second doses at about 4 or about 12 weeks. Findings and caveats of the study: Scientists sampled the repertoires only once the peak T cell response had passed. The breadth and depth of Spike-specific TCRs increased once two AZD1222 doses had been given. Nearly half of the spike-specific TCRs reportedly recognize variant regions that carry no mutations.

Trimming took 8 bases from V and 7 from J, leaving 9 bases between them. CDR3 length equals 10 residues. Germline V gives CDR1 LGHDT, CDR2 YNNKEL (reference sequence). TCRdb keeps only in-frame clones here, not all; method: immunoSEQ multiplex PCR. Of tens of thousands of clones listed, around nine tenths are singletons. The V and J genes are TRBV3-1 (or the pseudogene TRBV3-2) and TRBJ2-7; D is possibly TRBD1 (5 bases). The TCR was taken from an adult in good health. Material: peripheral blood, obtained on day 0 of AZD1222 vaccination. The CDR3 reads CASGAREQYF. As DNA, the CDR3 is TGTGCCAGCGGGGCGAGGGAGCAGTACTTC.